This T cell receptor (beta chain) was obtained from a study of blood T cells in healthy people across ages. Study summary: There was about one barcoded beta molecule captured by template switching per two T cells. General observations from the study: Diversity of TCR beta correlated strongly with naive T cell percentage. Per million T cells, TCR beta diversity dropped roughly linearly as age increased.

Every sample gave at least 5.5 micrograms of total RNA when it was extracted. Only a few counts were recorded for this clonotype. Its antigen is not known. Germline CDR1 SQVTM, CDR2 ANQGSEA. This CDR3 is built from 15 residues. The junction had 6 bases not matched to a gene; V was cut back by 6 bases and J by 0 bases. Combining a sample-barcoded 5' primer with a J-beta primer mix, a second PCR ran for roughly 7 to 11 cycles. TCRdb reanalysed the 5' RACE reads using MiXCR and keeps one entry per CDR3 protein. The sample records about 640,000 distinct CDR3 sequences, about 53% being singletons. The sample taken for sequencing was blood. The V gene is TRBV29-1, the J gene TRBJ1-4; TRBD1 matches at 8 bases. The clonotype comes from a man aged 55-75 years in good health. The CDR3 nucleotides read TGCAGCGTCGCGGACAGGGCTGCAACTAATGAAAAACTGTTTTTT. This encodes CSVADRAATNEKLFF.